Below, 20 T cell receptor beta chains from the same sample are listed, as sequenced in a study of cytomegalovirus exposure and HLA in healthy donors. The primer mix had 60 Vbeta and 13 Jbeta primers. Sequencing used immunoSEQ multiplex PCR; TCRdb keeps in-frame clones, though not all of them. The sample lists approximately 100,000 clones; 79% were seen once. The material sequenced was PBMCs. The receptors were sampled from a female donor in good health and CMV-seropositive.

The gene calls are TRBV21-1 and TRBJ2-7; the table's TRBD2 call for D was not verified on the DNA. TRBV21-1 is deemed a pseudogene. This CDR3 comprises 17 residues. The CDR3 DNA sequence: TGTGCCAGCAGCGCACGCTTGGGGGCGGGGGACTTCTACGAGCAGTACTTC. Translated, it gives CASSARLGAGDFYEQYF.

The chain links TRBV7-2 to TRBJ2-1; 9 bases align to TRBD2. Germline trimming cut 3 bases from V and 3 bases from J; bases unmatched to any gene: 9. The germline gives CDR1 SGHTA, CDR2 FQGNSA. The CDR3 extends over 17 amino acids. In DNA form, the CDR3 reads TGTGCCAGCAGCTTGGGTCCGGCGGGGGGGGTCTACAATGAGCAGTTCTTC. Its protein product is CASSLGPAGGVYNEQFF.

The chain links TRBV18 to TRBJ1-6; 10 bases are a match to TRBD1. The CDR3 covers 17 residues. Germline V gene lookup returns CDR1 KGHSH and CDR2 LQKENI. V trimming: 5 bases; J trimming: 5 bases; junction bases outside the gene matches: 9. The CDR3 DNA follows: TGTGCCAGCTCAACATCCGGGACAGGGGTTAATAATTCACCCCTCCACTTT. Its translation: CASSTSGTGVNNSPLHF.

This chain connects TRBV2 to TRBJ2-1; the match to TRBD2 covers 15 bases. The V gene's germline CDR1 is SNHLY and CDR2 FYNNEI. This CDR3 is built from 15 residues. V lost 7 bases and J lost 9; bases outside the gene matches: 7. In DNA, the CDR3 is TGTGCCAGCATTCAACAGGGACTAGCGGGAGGTGAGCAGTTCTTC. Its protein is CASIQQGLAGGEQFF.

This chain connects TRBV7-9 to TRBJ2-1, with TRBD2 identical over 11 bases. The length of the CDR3 is 15 residues. V trimming: 5 bases; J trimming: 8 bases; junction bases outside the gene matches: 8. CDR1 and CDR2 (germline): SEHNR, FQNEAQ (reference sequence). CDR3 DNA: TGTGCCAGCAGCCCCGTAGCGGGAGGGTGGGATGAGCAGTTCTTC. It encodes CASSPVAGGWDEQFF.

This chain's CDR3 is CASSPERGTSYNEQFF. CDR3 DNA sequence: TGTGCCAGCTCACCAGAGCGGGGGACCTCCTACAATGAGCAGTTCTTC. The V gene is TRBV18, the J gene TRBJ2-1, with 8 bases that match TRBD2. The CDR3 sequence is 16 residues long. Germline lookup yields CDR1 KGHSH and CDR2 LQKENI. The trim removed 2 bases at V and 0 bases at J, leaving 3 bases unmatched.

The J gene is TRBJ2-1, the V gene TRBV4-1, with 7 bases aligning to TRBD1. The germline V gene has CDR1 MGHRA and CDR2 YSYEKL. V was pared by 1 base and J by 6 bases, with 3 bases of the junction left unmatched. The CDR3 totals 14 residues. The CDR3 region is CASSQGQGGNEQFF. In nucleotides, the CDR3 is TGCGCCAGCAGCCAAGGACAGGGTGGCAATGAGCAGTTCTTC.

The rearrangement uses TRBV5-1 and TRBJ2-3; the match to TRBD1 covers 9 bases. V trimming: 5 bases; J trimming: 3 bases; junction bases outside the gene matches: 10. This CDR3 is built from 16 residues. Germline loops: CDR1 SGHRS, CDR2 YFSETQ. The CDR3 region has the DNA TGCGCCAGCAGGGTTGCACGGGACAGGGATACAGATACGCAGTATTTT. Its translation is CASRVARDRDTDTQYF.

The chain has TRBV19 and TRBJ2-7; 8 bases fit TRBD2. The germline gives CDR1 LNHDA, CDR2 SQIVND (reference sequence). The CDR3 contains 13 residues. The ends lost 6 bases at V and 3 bases at J; junction bases unmatched: 4. CDR3 nucleotides: TGTGCCAGTAGCCGGACTAGCTTCTACGAGCAGTACTTC. Amino acids: CASSRTSFYEQYF. Full variable domain (missing parts from reference TRBV19 and TRBJ2-7): DGGITQSPKYLFRKEGQNVTLSCEQNLNHDAMYWYRQDPGQGLRLIYYSQIVNDFQKGDIAEGYSVSREKKESFPLTVTSAQKNPTAFYLCASSRTSFYEQYFGPGTRLTVT.

This rearrangement joins TRBV5-1 to TRBJ1-1, with D possibly being TRBD1 (5 bases). The CDR3 totals 14 residues. The V end was cut by 4 bases, the J end by 1 base, with 11 bases between. The germline gives CDR1 SGHRS, CDR2 YFSETQ. CDR3 DNA sequence: TGCGCCAGCAGCCTCCGGGGGGGGAACACTGAAGCTTTCTTT. Amino acids: CASSLRGGNTEAFF. Together with reference TRBV5-1 and TRBJ1-1, the CDR3 gives the full variable domain: KAGVTQTPRYLIKTRGQQVTLSCSPISGHRSVSWYQQTPGQGLQFLFEYFSETQRNKGNFPGRFSGRQFSNSRSEMNVSTLELGDSALYLCASSLRGGNTEAFFGQGTRLTVV.

The V call is TRBV7-9, the J call TRBJ1-6; D is perhaps TRBD1 (6 bases). The CDR3 runs 14 residues. V lost 2 bases, J lost 9 bases, and 11 bases lay in between. Germline-derived CDR1 and CDR2 are SEHNR and FQNEAQ (reference sequence). The CDR3 loop reads CASSLIAGASPLHF. CDR3 nucleotides: TGTGCCAGCAGCTTAATAGCAGGGGCTTCACCCCTCCACTTT.

The chain joins TRBV28 to TRBJ1-1; perhaps TRBD1 as D (6 bases). Trimming removed 6 bases from V and 7 bases from J, with 21 bases in between. The CDR3 sequence is 15 residues long. Germline lookup yields CDR1 MDHEN and CDR2 SYDVKM. CDR3 residues: CASSLGGSGAVEAFF. The CDR3 DNA follows: TGTGCCAGCAGCCTAGGTGGGTCAGGGGCCGTTGAAGCTTTCTTT.

The chain carries TRBV7-9 and TRBJ2-1; 9 bases align to TRBD2. The CDR3 consists of 15 residues. Germline V CDR1 and CDR2: SEHNR, FQNEAQ (reference sequence). V trimming: 5 bases; J trimming: 5 bases; junction bases outside the gene matches: 7. The CDR3 DNA reads as TGTGCCAGCAGCCCTCCCAGACTAGCGGACAATGAGCAGTTCTTC. It yields the protein CASSPPRLADNEQFF.

This sequence joins TRBV2 and TRBJ2-7, with TRBD1 matching over 8 bases. V gave up 6 bases and J gave up 5 bases; unmatched junction bases: 9. This CDR3 is 14 amino acids long. Germline V gene data show CDR1 as SNHLY and CDR2 as FYNNEI. The CDR3 DNA sequence: TGTGCCAGCAGCTCGCAGGGGGCTAGCGACGAGCAGTACTTC. This codes for CASSSQGASDEQYF.

CDR3 loop: CASSSSGNRGETQYF. The CDR3 region has the DNA TGTGCCAGCAGCTCCAGCGGGAATAGAGGAGAGACCCAGTACTTC. The genes are TRBV7-9 and TRBJ2-5; 7 nucleotides agree with TRBD2. V trimming: 4 bases; J trimming: 4 bases; junction bases outside the gene matches: 9. Germline V CDR1 and CDR2: SEHNR, FQNEAQ (reference sequence). The CDR3 spans 15 residues.

This chain joins TRBV7-9 and TRBJ1-1; the match to TRBD1 covers 7 bases. Trimming removed 1 base from V and 1 base from J; junction bases left unmatched: 3. Germline V gene data show CDR1 as SEHNR and CDR2 as FQNEAQ (reference sequence). The CDR3 spans 15 residues. The CDR3 region is CASSLGGQRNTEAFF. CDR3 DNA sequence: TGTGCCAGCAGCTTAGGGGGACAGAGGAACACTGAAGCTTTCTTT.

The V and J genes are TRBV7-6 and TRBJ2-7; TRBD1 aligns across 7 bases. The CDR3 spans 14 residues. CDR1 SGHVS and CDR2 FNYEAQ come from the germline V gene. V lost 5 bases, J lost 2 bases, and 6 bases stayed unmatched. Here the CDR3 reads CASSPTGTAYEQYF. DNA for the CDR3: TGTGCCAGCAGCCCTACCGGGACAGCCTACGAGCAGTACTTC.

This clone showed up just once. The chain uses TRBV11-1 and TRBJ2-7; a weak D match, TRBD1 (7 bases). Trimming took 8 bases from V and 6 from J, leaving 17 bases between them. CDR1 SGHAT and CDR2 FQDESV come from the germline V gene (reference sequence). CDR3 length: 13 residues. This CDR3 is CASGYAGGLEQYF. CDR3 nucleotides: TGTGCCAGCGGCTATGCAGGGGGGCTCGAGCAGTACTTC. Using reference TRBV11-1 and TRBJ2-7 for the parts outside the CDR3, the full variable domain is EAEVAQSPRYKITEKSQAVAFWCDPISGHATLYWYRQILGQGPELLVQFQDESVVDDSQLPKDRFSAERLKGVDSTLKIQPAELGDSAMYLCASGYAGGLEQYFGPGTRLTVT.

The chain recombines TRBV27 with TRBJ1-1; TRBD1 agrees at 10 bases. V lost 8 bases, J lost 4 bases, and 13 bases stayed unmatched. The germline V gene has CDR1 MNHEY and CDR2 SMNVEV (reference sequence). The CDR3 contains 16 residues. CDR3 sequence reads: CASSAQRDRGITEAFF. CDR3 in DNA: TGTGCCAGCTCGGCCCAGAGGGACAGGGGAATCACTGAAGCTTTCTTT.

J is TRBJ2-5 and V is TRBV5-1; 9 bases align to TRBD2. The J call is in doubt because the DNA end fits TRBJ2-7 better. The CDR3 spans 14 residues. In germline, CDR1 is SGHRS, CDR2 YFSETQ. CDR3 bases: TGCGCCAGCAGCCCGGAGACTAGCGGCTACGAGCAGTACTTC. This gives the protein CASSPETSGYEQYF.